This TCR beta chain was recorded in a study of CD8+ T cells in alopecia areata. Whole-study context: C3H/HeJ donors with spontaneous alopecia, about 6-12 months old, supplied skin grafts to roughly 7-10-week-old female C3H/HeJ mice. Study-wide points: It was less clear whether patients shared TCRs than it was in mice, possibly because of HLA. Especially in alopecia totalis/universalis, lesional scalp showed greater clonality than normal scalp did. Sequence data from scalp samples additionally include resident alphabeta T cells of normal skin.

In this sample, this clone turned up many times. The antigen is not known. The gene names given are mouse names. Coverage ceases 4 residues before the CDR3 finishes, and the germline J gene fills in the end. It was cDNA, reverse transcribed from extracted RNA, that served as the sequencing template. Assay used: immunoSEQ multiplex PCR; TCRdb lists only in-frame clones, some missing. Listed for the sample are about 270,000 clones, none seen a single time. CD4, CD8alpha, NKG2D, NKG2ACE and other markers guided sorting of pooled cutaneous lymph node cells. Germline-derived CDR1 and CDR2 are NNHDY and SYVADS. This CDR3 contains 15 residues. V lost 4 bases, J lost 0 bases, and 10 bases lay in between.

The chain employs TRBV13-3 and TRBJ2-2; D is ambiguous. The TCR sequence derives from a C3H/HeJ mouse with alopecia areata. The strain is characterized by the MHC haplotype H2-k. Sequencing was performed on CD4+ T cells sorted from a lymph node. Incomplete CDR3 DNA: TGTGCCAGCAGTTTCGAGCAGGCAAACACCGGG. Its translation is CASSFEQANTG. The whole CDR3 protein reads CASSFEQANTGQLYF.